This TCR beta chain was profiled in a study of Tregs in tolerant kidney transplant recipients. Study-level results: Validation in larger populations is needed because few patients were studied.

Details on this clone: Its antigen is currently unknown.

Recipients received nonmyeloablative bone marrow transplants from related graft donors, with transient mixed chimerism. CD4+CD25+CD127- Tregs, CD4+CD25- non-Tregs, CD4 and CD8 cells were sorted. The V gene end was trimmed by 4 bases and the J gene end by 1 base; junction bases not matched to a gene: 5. The CDR3 spans 15 residues. The germline V gene encodes CDR1 LNHDA and CDR2 SQIVND (reference sequence). Produced via immunoSEQ multiplex PCR; TCRdb's table is partial and in-frame only. The sample has about 50,000 clones, over 85% seen once. The sequence was obtained from a human patient who received a combined kidney and bone marrow transplant. T cells may partly derive from the graft donor. Sample: CD8+ T cells from blood (PBMCs), taken 12 months after the transplant. The rearrangement uses TRBV19 and TRBJ2-5; TRBD2 matches at 8 bases. The CDR3 sequence: CASSTGTRGQETQYF. The DNA for the CDR3 is TGTGCCAGTAGTACTGGGACTAGGGGCCAAGAGACCCAGTACTTC. Full variable domain (remainder filled in from reference TRBV19 and TRBJ2-5): DGGITQSPKYLFRKEGQNVTLSCEQNLNHDAMYWYRQDPGQGLRLIYYSQIVNDFQKGDIAEGYSVSREKKESFPLTVTSAQKNPTAFYLCASSTGTRGQETQYFGPGTRLLVL.